A selection of T cell receptor beta chains follows, all from one sample in a study of a mutant IDH1 vaccine in newly diagnosed glioma. Sequencing used immunoSEQ multiplex PCR; TCRdb keeps in-frame clones, though not all of them. The sample lists tens of thousands of clones, 80% to 90% occurring once. Sample: PBMCs, taken from a glioma patient treated with radiotherapy, temozolomide or both. These receptors originate from a man aged 25 to 45 with glioma. Both conserved end residues are part of each CDR3. The order of the fields is V gene, J gene, clone size, CDR3 length, D gene, CDR3 DNA, CDR3 protein. A D gene is named only where the DNA matches it firmly. Only part of the rows carry a size: once, few, many, or a class if the clone is expanded.

TRBV6-5,TRBJ2-1,once,15,TRBD2,TGTGCCAGCACCAGTAGATCGGGGGGGGACAATGAGCAGTTCTTC,CASTSRSGGDNEQFF
TRBV6-1,TRBJ1-4,-,15,TRBD1,TGTGCCAGCAGTGAGGGGACAGTCAATAATGAAAAACTGTTTTTT,CASSEGTVNNEKLFF
TRBV9,TRBJ2-4,-,16,-,TGTGCCAGCAGCGTAGAGGGTAATGGGATCAAAAACATTCAGTACTTC,CASSVEGNGIKNIQYF
TRBV13,TRBJ2-1,-,14,TRBD2,TGTGCCAGCAGCTTGAGCGGGGGGTCGGGTGAGCAGTTCTTC,CASSLSGGSGEQFF
TRBV7-6,TRBJ1-1,-,14,-,TGTGCCAGCAGCTTGGCCCTCGGGGGGACTGAAGCTTTCTTT,CASSLALGGTEAFF
TRBV15,TRBJ2-3,-,16,TRBD1,TGTGCCACCAGCTCAGCCTCCGGGACAGCAACAGATACGCAGTATTTT,CATSSASGTATDTQYF
TRBV6-5,TRBJ1-2,-,15,-,TGTGCCAGCAGTTACTCATCTTCCGTTTTGTATGGCTACACCTTC,CASSYSSSVLYGYTF
TRBV6-6,TRBJ2-3,-,16,TRBD1,TGTGCCAGCAGTTACATTTGGGGACAGGGGACAGATACGCAGTATTTT,CASSYIWGQGTDTQYF
TRBV7-9,TRBJ1-2,-,18,TRBD1,TGTGCCAGCAGCTTAGGAACCGGGACAGCATTACTCTACTATGGCTACACCTTC,CASSLGTGTALLYYGYTF
TRBV7-2,TRBJ2-1,-,19,TRBD2,TGTGCCAGCAGCTTAGTGGGGAGTAGCGGGGGGCTCACTTACAATGAGCAGTTCTTC,CASSLVGSSGGLTYNEQFF
TRBV15,TRBJ2-7,-,14,-,TGTGCCACCAGTCCTATTGGGGGCTCCTACGAGCAGTACTTC,CATSPIGGSYEQYF
TRBV5-1,TRBJ2-2,-,16,-,TGCGCCAGCAGCTTGGCCGGTACTCATGGCACCGGGGAGCTGTTTTTT,CASSLAGTHGTGELFF
TRBV15,TRBJ2-1,-,16,-,TGTGCCACCGGAGAGGGACACCTCGTCTCCTACAATGAGCAGTTCTTC,CATGEGHLVSYNEQFF
TRBV5-1,TRBJ2-7,-,15,TRBD1,TGCGCCAGCAGCCCCGGGACAGGGAACCTCTACGAGCAGTACTTC,CASSPGTGNLYEQYF
TRBV15,TRBJ1-2,-,16,TRBD1,TGTGCCACCCAACCTCAGCAGGACAGGGGATTTGTTGGCTACACCTTC,CATQPQQDRGFVGYTF
TRBV5-1,TRBJ2-6,once,19,-,TGCGCCAGCAGCTTGATGGGGGCTGACGACTACTCTGGGGCCAACGTCCTGACTTTC,CASSLMGADDYSGANVLTF
TRBV5-1,TRBJ1-5,-,14,-,TGCGCCAGCAGCTCAGGACAGAGCAATCAGCCCCAGCATTTT,CASSSGQSNQPQHF
TRBV28,TRBJ2-5,-,16,-,TGTGCCAGCAGTTTAAGGGAGGTTGGGAGCGGAGAGACCCAGTACTTC,CASSLREVGSGETQYF
TRBV5-1,TRBJ2-2,-,22,TRBD2,TGCGCCAGCTCTAAACGAGGCCCGGGACAGGGACTAGCGGGGGGCCGGACCGGGGAGCTGTTTTTT,CASSKRGPGQGLAGGRTGELFF
TRBV28,TRBJ1-2,-,18,-,TGTGCCAGCAGTCCGCTAGAGGGGGGACTGGGGGTAGGGTATGGCTACACCTTC,CASSPLEGGLGVGYGYTF
TRBV6-1,TRBJ2-5,-,13,-,TGTGCCAGTAGGTCCGCGTGGCAAGAGACCCAGTACTTC,CASRSAWQETQYF